This T cell receptor (beta chain) was sequenced in a study of blood T cell repertoires in COVID-19. About the research overall: Donors in the United States, Italy and Spain gave samples during acute or convalescent COVID-19.

Trimming removed 4 bases from V and 4 bases from J, with 13 bases in between. CDR1 SGHTA and CDR2 FQGNSA come from the germline V gene. The CDR3 is 14 amino acids. Authors' data handling: Amplified reference gene primers provided the basis for estimating nucleated cell counts. The table came from immunoSEQ multiplex PCR; TCRdb's copy has only in-frame clones and leaves some out. That table furnishes V, J and clone size, whereas the DNA furnished D and trimming. The data hold hundreds of thousands of clones, with about 82% observed a single time. This clonotype originated in a man aged 50-60 years with active or convalescent COVID-19. The chain couples TRBV7-2 to TRBJ1-2; D not resolved. The sample comprised peripheral blood. DNA for the CDR3: TGTGCCAGCAGCTCGCCGAACAGTCCCTATGGCTACACCTTC. Translated: CASSSPNSPYGYTF.